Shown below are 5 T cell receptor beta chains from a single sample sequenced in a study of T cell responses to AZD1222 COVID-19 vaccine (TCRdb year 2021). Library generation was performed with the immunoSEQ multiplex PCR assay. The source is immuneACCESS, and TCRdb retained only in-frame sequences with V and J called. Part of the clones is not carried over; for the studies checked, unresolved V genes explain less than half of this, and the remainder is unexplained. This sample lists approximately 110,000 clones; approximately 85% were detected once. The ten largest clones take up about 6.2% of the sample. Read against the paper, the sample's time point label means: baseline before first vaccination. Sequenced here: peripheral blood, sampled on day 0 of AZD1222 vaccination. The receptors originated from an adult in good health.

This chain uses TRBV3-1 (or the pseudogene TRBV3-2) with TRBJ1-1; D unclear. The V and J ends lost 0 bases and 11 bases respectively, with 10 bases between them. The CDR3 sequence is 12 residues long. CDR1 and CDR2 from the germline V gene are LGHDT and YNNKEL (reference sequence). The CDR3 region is CASSQEGSRAFF. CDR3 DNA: TGTGCCAGCAGCCAAGAGGGGAGTCGGGCTTTCTTT.

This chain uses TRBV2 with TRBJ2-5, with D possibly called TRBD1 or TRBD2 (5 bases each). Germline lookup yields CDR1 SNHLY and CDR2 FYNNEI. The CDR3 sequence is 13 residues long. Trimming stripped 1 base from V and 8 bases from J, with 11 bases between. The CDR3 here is CASSEGGPETQYF. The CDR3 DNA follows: TGTGCCAGCAGTGAAGGGGGACCGGAAACCCAGTACTTC.

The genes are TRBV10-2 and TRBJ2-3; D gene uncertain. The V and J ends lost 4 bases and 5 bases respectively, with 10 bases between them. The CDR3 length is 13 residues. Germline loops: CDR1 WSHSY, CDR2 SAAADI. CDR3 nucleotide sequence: TGCGCCAGCAGTGTATCCTTGGGAGATACGCAGTATTTT. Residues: CASSVSLGDTQYF.

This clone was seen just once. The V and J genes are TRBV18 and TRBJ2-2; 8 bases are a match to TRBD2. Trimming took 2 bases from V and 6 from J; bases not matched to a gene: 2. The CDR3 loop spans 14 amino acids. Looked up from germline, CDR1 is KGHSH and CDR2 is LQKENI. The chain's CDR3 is CASSPGTRAGELFF. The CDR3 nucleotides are TGTGCCAGCTCACCAGGGACTAGGGCCGGGGAGCTGTTTTTT. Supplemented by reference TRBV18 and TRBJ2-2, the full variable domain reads NAGVMQNPRHLVRRRGQEARLRCSPMKGHSHVYWYRQLPEEGLKFMVYLQKENIIDESGMPKERFSAEFPKEGPSILRIQQVVRGDSAAYFCASSPGTRAGELFFGEGSRLTVL.

The CDR3 loop reads CASSLQGDTEAFF. As DNA, the CDR3 is TGTGCCAGCAGCCTACAGGGGGACACTGAAGCTTTCTTT. The genes are TRBV28 and TRBJ1-1; 8 bases map to TRBD1. This CDR3 has 13 residues. The germline CDR1 and CDR2 sequences are MDHEN and SYDVKM. V shed 6 bases and J 3 bases; nucleotides not matched to a gene: 3.